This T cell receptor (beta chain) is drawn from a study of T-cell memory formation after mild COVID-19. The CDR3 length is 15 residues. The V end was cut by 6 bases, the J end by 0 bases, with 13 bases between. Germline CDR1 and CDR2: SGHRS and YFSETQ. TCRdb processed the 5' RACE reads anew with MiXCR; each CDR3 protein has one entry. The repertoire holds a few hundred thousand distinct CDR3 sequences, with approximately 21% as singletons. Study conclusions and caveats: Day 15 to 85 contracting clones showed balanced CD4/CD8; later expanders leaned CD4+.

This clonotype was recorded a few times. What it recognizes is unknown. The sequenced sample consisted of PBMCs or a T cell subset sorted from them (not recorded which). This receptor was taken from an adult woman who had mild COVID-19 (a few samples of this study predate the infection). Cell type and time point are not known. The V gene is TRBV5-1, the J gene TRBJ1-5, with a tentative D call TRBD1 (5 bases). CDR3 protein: CASKRGDDSNQPQHF. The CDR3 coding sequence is TGCGCCAGCAAGAGAGGGGACGATAGCAATCAGCCCCAGCATTTT.